This TCR beta chain came from a study of low-dose radiotherapy and immunotherapy resistance in tumors. About the study: The regimen for patients comprised intravenous nivolumab 240 mg every two weeks plus intravenous ipilimumab 1 mg/kg every six weeks.

Covering alpha and beta chains, TRAV- and TRBV-specific primers were used for the first-strand cDNA. The TCRs were subjected to amplification over roughly 18 PCR cycles employing a constant-region primer in conjunction with a V-primer adapter. One entry per CDR3 protein, called by TCRdb with MiXCR from the reads. The sample shows 75,000 to 95,000 distinct CDR3 sequences, roughly 9% of them seen only once. As to time point: before trial treatment. The table lists this clonotype with many counts. V gave up 3 bases and J gave up 6 bases, with 18 bases separating them. Germline V CDR1 and CDR2: SGHRS, YFSETQ. This CDR3 region has 15 residues.

This rearrangement joins TRBV5-1 to TRBJ1-1, with D uncertain. This specimen was PBMCs, taken before treatment. This TCR was sampled from a male donor with prostate cancer. As DNA, the CDR3 is TGCGCCAGCAGCTCGGCAGGCAGTCCTGGCGCTGAAGCTTTCTTT. It is translated as CASSSAGSPGAEAFF.